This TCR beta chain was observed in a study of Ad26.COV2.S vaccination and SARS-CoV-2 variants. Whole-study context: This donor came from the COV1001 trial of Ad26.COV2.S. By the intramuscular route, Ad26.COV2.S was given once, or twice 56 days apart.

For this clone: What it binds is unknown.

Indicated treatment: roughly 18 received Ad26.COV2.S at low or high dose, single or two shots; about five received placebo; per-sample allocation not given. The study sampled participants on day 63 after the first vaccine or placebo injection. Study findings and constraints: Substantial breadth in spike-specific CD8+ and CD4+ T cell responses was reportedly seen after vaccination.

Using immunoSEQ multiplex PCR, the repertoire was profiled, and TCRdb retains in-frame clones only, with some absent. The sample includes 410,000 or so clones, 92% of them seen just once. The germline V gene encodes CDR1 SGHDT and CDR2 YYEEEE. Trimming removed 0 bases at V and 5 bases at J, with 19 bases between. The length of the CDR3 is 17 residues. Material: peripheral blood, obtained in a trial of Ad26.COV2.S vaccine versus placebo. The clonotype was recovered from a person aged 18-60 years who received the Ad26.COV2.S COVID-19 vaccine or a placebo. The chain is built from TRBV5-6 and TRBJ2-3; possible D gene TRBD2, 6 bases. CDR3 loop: CASSLASGSYGGDTQYF. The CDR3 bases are TGTGCCAGCAGCTTGGCCTCGGGGAGCTACGGGGGAGATACGCAGTATTTT.